This record looks at one TCR beta chain sequence and its context. Its antigen is unidentified. The sample comes from a study of T cell responses to AZD1222 COVID-19 vaccine. About the research overall: Timing groups of about 4 and about 12 weeks for second doses were pooled. General study findings and limits: Baseline seropositivity occurred in only six AZD1222 recipients. Clonal diversity may have been underestimated, and the donors were mostly white British, with more females than males. Researchers report vaccine-associated CD4 TCRs spanning spike, with dominance at 160-218 and 743-854.

There are 12 residues in the CDR3. CDR1 is LNHDA and CDR2 is SQIVND in the germline V gene (reference sequence). V lost 3 bases and J lost 10, with 10 bases in between. The method was immunoSEQ multiplex PCR; TCRdb's version includes in-frame clones alone and lacks a portion of them. The profile covers fewer than 110,000 clones, with about nine tenths appearing a single time and less than 55% taken by the ten largest. Material: peripheral blood, obtained on day 0 of AZD1222 vaccination. The receptor was isolated from an adult in good health. The chain employs TRBV19 and TRBJ1-5; D call uncertain. The CDR3 loop is CASSIIGSPQHF. DNA of the CDR3: TGTGCCAGTAGTATCATCGGTTCTCCCCAGCATTTT.